This T cell receptor (beta chain) was sequenced for a study of immune evolution from preneoplasia to lung adenocarcinoma. Study-wide findings and caveats: Clonality was highest in normal lung, lower in later-stage lesions apparently. Compared with EGFR-mutant or double wild-type lesions, KRAS-mutant nodules were more clonal. From normal lung to invasive adenocarcinoma, top clone frequencies appeared to decrease.

Assay: immunoSEQ multiplex PCR; the TCRdb copy retains only in-frame clones and omits some. The sample yields 35,000 to 40,000 clones, 74% seen once. To note about this clone: The antigen is undetermined.

CDR3 length: 15 residues. With V trimmed by 5 bases and J by 10 bases, 10 bases remained unmatched. Germline assignment: CDR1 SGHTA and CDR2 FQGNSA. The specimen was FFPE invasive lung adenocarcinoma tissue. The chain joins TRBV7-2 to TRBJ2-1; 11 bases match TRBD2. This clonotype was obtained from a person between 60 and 70 years old with lung adenocarcinoma. The CDR3 DNA is TGTGCCAGCAGCCAAACGACTAGCGGGGCCCCCGAGCAGTTCTTC. Its translation is CASSQTTSGAPEQFF.